This T cell receptor (beta chain) was recorded in a study of blood T cells in healthy people across ages. The CDR3 is made up of 16 amino acids. The V gene lost 5 bases and the J gene lost 0 bases, with 15 bases spanning the gap. Germline V gene sequence: CDR1 SGHVS, CDR2 FQNEAQ. In regard to this clonotype: The antigen remains unidentified.

Whole-study results and caveats: Because sorting was not performed, PBMCs prevented conclusive naive versus antigen-experienced comparison.

Primed by a sample-barcoded 5' primer and a J-beta primer mix, a second PCR proceeded for roughly 6 to 12 cycles. TCRdb reprocessed the 5' RACE reads via MiXCR and lists one record per CDR3 protein. The table shows about 1,400,000 distinct CDR3 sequences, with 40% to 50% occurring only once. This TCR derives from a woman aged 18-35 years in good health. Specimen: blood. The chain recombines TRBV7-8 with TRBJ2-3; either TRBD1 or TRBD2 may fit D (5 bases each). CDR3 protein: CASSLYGAKSTDTQYF. DNA of the CDR3: TGTGCCAGCAGCCTGTACGGGGCCAAAAGCACAGATACGCAGTATTTT.